This T cell receptor (beta chain) stems from a study of T cells expressing NK-cell markers. For the study at large: Sorted T-cell subsets CD3+CD56+NKG2C+, CD3+CD56+NKG2C- and CD3+CD56-NKG2C+ were TCR beta-sequenced. Most of the eight sequenced donors tested HCMV-seropositive; one tested seronegative. General study points: Roughly six donors carried dominant NKG2C+ clonotypes that made up roughly 1.0-8% of their CD8+ T cells. The study did not resolve the HCMV specificity of expanded NKG2C+ T cell clones.

Comment on this clonotype: The antigen is not known.

TCRdb reprocessed the 5' RACE reads, with one entry per CDR3 protein and no DNA. With 200,000 to 300,000 distinct CDR3 sequences in the sample, the ten largest clones hold approximately 0.42%. The sample was blood T cells: a sorted CD56 or NKG2C T cell subset, CD4+ or CD8+ T cells, or bulk PBMC T cells (not recorded which). The sequence derives from a man younger than 30 in good health.

The CDR3 sequence: CSAPERGRVGYTF. This sequence joins TRBV20-1 and TRBJ1-2; the TRBD1 assignment by TCRdb is unverifiable without DNA. CDR1 is DFQATT and CDR2 is SNEGSKA in the germline V gene (reference sequence). The CDR3 consists of 13 residues.